Reported below is one T cell receptor (beta chain). Its antigen is currently unknown. This specimen belongs to a study of T-cell memory formation after mild COVID-19. The study's findings and limits: Prior to infection, memory already included some responding clones, suggesting cross-reactive memory joined. The CD4+ clones that contracted clustered mainly within CM and EM, and the CD8+ clones concentrated in EMRA. A balance of CD4 and CD8 characterized clones contracting day 15 to 85, whereas later expanders leaned CD4+.

Using its own MiXCR run on the 5' RACE reads, TCRdb lists one record per CDR3 protein. The sample contains about 560,000 distinct CDR3 sequences, approximately 19% of which appear only once. CDR3 length: 15 residues. Deletions cut 1 base from V and 4 bases from J, with 12 bases between. The germline CDR1 and CDR2 sequences are MNHEY and SVGAGI. Sequencing used PBMCs or a T cell subset sorted from them (not recorded which). The source of this sequence is an adult woman who had mild COVID-19 (a few samples of this study predate the infection). Cell type and time point are not known. The V and J genes are TRBV6-5 and TRBJ2-3; maybe TRBD1 (5 bases). This CDR3 is CASSYLPRDADTQYF. DNA of the CDR3: TGTGCCAGCAGTTACTTGCCCAGGGATGCAGATACGCAGTATTTT.